This note documents a single T cell receptor (beta chain) sequence. Germline lookup yields CDR1 SGHAT and CDR2 FQDESV (reference sequence). V lost 2 bases, J lost 7 bases, and 9 bases lay in between. The CDR3 contains 14 residues. In the authors' methods: Reference gene primer amplification gave estimated nucleated cell counts. Using immunoSEQ multiplex PCR, the repertoire was profiled, and TCRdb retains in-frame clones only, with some absent. Clone size and V and J calls were adopted from that table, with D and trimming inferred from the DNA. The sample lists more than 85,000 clones, around 84% occurring once. This sample is drawn from a study of blood T cell repertoires in COVID-19. Study context: The United States, Italy and Spain provided the acute and convalescent COVID-19 samples. PBMCs, B-cell-depleted T cells, or T cells were the source of the cDNA or gDNA that made up the material.

The source of this sequence is a human donor in a cohort sampled during active COVID-19. Sequenced sample: peripheral blood. V gene TRBV11-1 combines with J gene TRBJ1-6; a weak D match, TRBD1 (6 bases). CDR3 region: CASSLSDSNSPLHF. The CDR3 bases are TGTGCCAGCAGCTTATCGGACAGCAATTCACCCCTCCACTTT.